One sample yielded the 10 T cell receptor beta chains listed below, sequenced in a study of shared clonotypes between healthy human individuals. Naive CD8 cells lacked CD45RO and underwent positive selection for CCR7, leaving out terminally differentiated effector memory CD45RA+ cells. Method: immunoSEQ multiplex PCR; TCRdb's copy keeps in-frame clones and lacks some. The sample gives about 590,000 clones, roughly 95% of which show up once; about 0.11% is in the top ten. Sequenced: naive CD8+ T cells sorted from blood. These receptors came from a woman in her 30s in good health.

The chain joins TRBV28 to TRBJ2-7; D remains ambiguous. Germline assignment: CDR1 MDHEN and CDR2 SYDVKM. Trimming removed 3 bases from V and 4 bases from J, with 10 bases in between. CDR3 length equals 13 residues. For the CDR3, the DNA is TGTGCCAGCAGTTTCCTGGGGAAATACGAGCAGTACTTC. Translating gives CASSFLGKYEQYF.

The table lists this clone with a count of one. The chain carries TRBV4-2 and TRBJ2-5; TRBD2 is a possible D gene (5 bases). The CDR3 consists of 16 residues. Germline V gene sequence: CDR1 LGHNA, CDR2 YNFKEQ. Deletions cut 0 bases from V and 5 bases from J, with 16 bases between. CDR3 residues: CASSQERAATSETQYF. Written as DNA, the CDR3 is TGTGCCAGCAGCCAAGAGCGAGCGGCCACTTCCGAGACCCAGTACTTC.

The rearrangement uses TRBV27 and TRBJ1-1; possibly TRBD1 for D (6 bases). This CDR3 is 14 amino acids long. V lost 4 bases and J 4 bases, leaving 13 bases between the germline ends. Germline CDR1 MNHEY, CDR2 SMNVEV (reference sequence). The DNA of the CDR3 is TGTGCCAGCAGTTATACAGGGTCGACCACTGAAGCTTTCTTT. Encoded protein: CASSYTGSTTEAFF.

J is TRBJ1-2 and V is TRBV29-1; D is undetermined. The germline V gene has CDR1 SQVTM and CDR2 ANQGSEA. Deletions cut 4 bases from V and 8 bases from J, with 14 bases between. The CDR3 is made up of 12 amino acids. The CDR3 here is CSVVPLMEGYTF. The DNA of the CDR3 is TGCAGCGTTGTGCCTCTAATGGAAGGCTACACCTTC.

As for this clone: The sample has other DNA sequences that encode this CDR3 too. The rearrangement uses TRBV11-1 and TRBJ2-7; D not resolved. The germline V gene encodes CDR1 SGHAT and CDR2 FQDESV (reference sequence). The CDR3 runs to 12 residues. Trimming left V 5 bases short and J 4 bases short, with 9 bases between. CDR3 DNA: TGTGCCAGCAGCCTCAGTGGGTACGAGCAGTACTTC. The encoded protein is CASSLSGYEQYF.

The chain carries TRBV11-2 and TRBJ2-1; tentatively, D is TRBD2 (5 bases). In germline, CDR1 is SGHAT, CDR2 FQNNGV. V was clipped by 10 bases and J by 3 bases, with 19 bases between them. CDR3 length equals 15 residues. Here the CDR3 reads CAILRTPLLYNEQFF. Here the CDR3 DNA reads TGTGCCATTCTCCGGACTCCGCTTCTCTACAATGAGCAGTTCTTC.

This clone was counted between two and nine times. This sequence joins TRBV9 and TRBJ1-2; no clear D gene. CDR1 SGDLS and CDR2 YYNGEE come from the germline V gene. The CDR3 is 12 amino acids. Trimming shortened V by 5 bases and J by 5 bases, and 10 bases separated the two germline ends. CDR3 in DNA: TGTGCCAGCAGTGGGAACGGGTATGGCTACACCTTC. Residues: CASSGNGYGYTF.

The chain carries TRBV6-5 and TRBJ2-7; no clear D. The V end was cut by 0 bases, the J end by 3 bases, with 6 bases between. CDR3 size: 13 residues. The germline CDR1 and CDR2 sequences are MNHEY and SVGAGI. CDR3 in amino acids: CASSYSILYEQYF. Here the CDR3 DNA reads TGTGCCAGCAGTTACTCGATCCTCTACGAGCAGTACTTC.

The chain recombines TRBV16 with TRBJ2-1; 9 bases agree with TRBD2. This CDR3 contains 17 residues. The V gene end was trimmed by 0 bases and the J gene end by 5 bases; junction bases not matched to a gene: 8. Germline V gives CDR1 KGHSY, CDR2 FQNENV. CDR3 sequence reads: CASSQSRASGDHNEQFF. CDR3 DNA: TGTGCCAGCAGCCAATCGCGGGCTAGCGGGGACCACAATGAGCAGTTCTTC.

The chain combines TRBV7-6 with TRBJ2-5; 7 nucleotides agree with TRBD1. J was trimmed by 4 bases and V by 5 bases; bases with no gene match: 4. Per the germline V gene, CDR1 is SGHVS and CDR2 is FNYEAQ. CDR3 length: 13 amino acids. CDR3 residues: CASSPDRSETQYF. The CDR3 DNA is TGTGCCAGCAGCCCGGACAGGTCAGAGACCCAGTACTTC.